This T cell receptor beta chain was documented in a study of CD8 T cells in Susac syndrome. Random hexamers were used to reverse transcribe an amount of roughly 0.5 to 1 ug RNA. The amplification used immunoSEQ multiplex PCR on TCR beta CDR3; it spanned 54 Vbeta and 13 Jbeta. TCRdb used MiXCR to reprocess the immunoSEQ multiplex PCR reads, holding one entry per CDR3 protein. The sample consists of around 200,000 distinct CDR3 sequences, more than 90% of them appearing once. The CDR3 extends over 13 amino acids. The V gene's germline CDR1 is MNHNY and CDR2 SVGAGI (reference sequence). Trimming stripped 4 bases from V and 2 bases from J, with 8 bases between.

The receptor comes from a human donor with multiple sclerosis. Source material: CD4+ T cells from PBMCs. The chain combines TRBV6-6 with TRBJ1-2; D possibly corresponds to TRBD1 (5 bases). The CDR3 sequence is CASSSQVNYGYTF. The CDR3 DNA follows: TGTGCCAGCAGTTCACAGGTGAACTATGGCTACACCTTC.